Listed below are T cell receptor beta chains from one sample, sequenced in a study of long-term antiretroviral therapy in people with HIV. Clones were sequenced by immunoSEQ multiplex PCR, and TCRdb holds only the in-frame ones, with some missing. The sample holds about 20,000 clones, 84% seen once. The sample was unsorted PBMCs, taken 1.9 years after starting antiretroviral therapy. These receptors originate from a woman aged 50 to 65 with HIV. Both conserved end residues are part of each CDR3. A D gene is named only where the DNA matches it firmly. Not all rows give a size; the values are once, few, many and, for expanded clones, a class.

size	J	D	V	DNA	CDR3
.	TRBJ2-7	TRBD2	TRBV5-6	TGTGCCAGCATGGGCGGGGGGGCCCTATCTGACGAGCAGTACTTC	CASMGGGALSDEQYF
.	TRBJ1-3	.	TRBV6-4	TGTGCCAGCAGTGACACCAGTCGGGACTCTGGAAACACCATATATTTT	CASSDTSRDSGNTIYF
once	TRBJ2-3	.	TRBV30	TGTGCCTTGGACCGTAGCACAGATACGCAGTATTTT	CALDRSTDTQYF
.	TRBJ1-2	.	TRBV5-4	TGTGCCAGCAGCGAGCGCCTCAGCTATGGCTACACCTTC	CASSERLSYGYTF
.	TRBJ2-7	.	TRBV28	TGTGCCAGCAGTCAGAACTCCTACGAGCAGTACTTC	CASSQNSYEQYF
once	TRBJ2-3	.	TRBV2	TGTGCCAGCAGTGTTTCCGCCGGGTGGGATACGCAGTATTTT	CASSVSAGWDTQYF
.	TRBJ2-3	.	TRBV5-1	TGCGCCAGCAGCTTGGTGCCCACAGATACGCAGTATTTT	CASSLVPTDTQYF
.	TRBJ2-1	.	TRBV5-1	TGCGCCAGCAGCTTAGGATTAATCGGGTTCGATGAGCAGTTCTTC	CASSLGLIGFDEQFF
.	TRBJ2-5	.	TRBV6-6	TGTGCCAGCAGTTACCGGCTCCAAGAGACCCAGTACTTC	CASSYRLQETQYF
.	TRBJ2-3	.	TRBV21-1	TGTGCCAGCAGCAAAGTGTGGCGGGGAGGCAGCACAGATACGCAGTATTTT	CASSKVWRGGSTDTQYF
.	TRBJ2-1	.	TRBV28	TGTGCCAGCAGTTTAAGGTACGAGCAGTTCTTC	CASSLRYEQFF
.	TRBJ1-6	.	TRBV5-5	TGTGCCAGCAGGGGACACACCGCCCTTTATAATTCACCCCTCCACTTT	CASRGHTALYNSPLHF
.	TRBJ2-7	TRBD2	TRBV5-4	TGTGCCAGCAGCCGGGCGCCGGGACTAGCGGGGGCGGGGGGCGAGCAGTACTTC	CASSRAPGLAGAGGEQYF
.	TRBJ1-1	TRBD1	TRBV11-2	TGTGCCAGCAGCCGGGGGAAGACAGGGACTATGAACACTGAAGCTTTCTTT	CASSRGKTGTMNTEAFF
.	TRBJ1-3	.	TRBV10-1	TGCGCCAGCATGGGGGGCGCGGGAGGAAACACCATATATTTT	CASMGGAGGNTIYF
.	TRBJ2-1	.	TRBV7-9	TGTGCCAGCAGCTTCGTGACAGTAATTAATGAGCAGTTCTTC	CASSFVTVINEQFF
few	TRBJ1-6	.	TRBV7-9	TGTGCCAGCAGCTTCTGGGGCGAAGGGGACTCACCCCTCCACTTT	CASSFWGEGDSPLHF
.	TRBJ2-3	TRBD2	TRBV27	TGTGCCAGCAGGGCCGGGACTAGCGGGGTAGATACGCAGTATTTT	CASRAGTSGVDTQYF
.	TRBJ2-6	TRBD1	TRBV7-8	TGTGCCAGCAGCTTAGATCAGGTCAGGGGGCTATCTGGGGCCAACGTCCTGACTTTC	CASSLDQVRGLSGANVLTF
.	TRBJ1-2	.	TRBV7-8	TGTGCCAGCAGCTTAGATCGACAGGTCTATGGCTACACCTTC	CASSLDRQVYGYTF
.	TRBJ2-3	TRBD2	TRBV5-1	TGCGCCAGCAGCTTGGCTAGCGGGGCGGATACGCAGTATTTT	CASSLASGADTQYF
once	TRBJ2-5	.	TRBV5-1	TGCGCCAGCAGCTTGGATCGGGAGACCCAGTACTTC	CASSLDRETQYF
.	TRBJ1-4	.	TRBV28	TGTGCCAGCAGCCTACCGCGAGAAGTAAATGAAAAACTGTTTTTT	CASSLPREVNEKLFF
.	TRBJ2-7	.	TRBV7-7	TGTGCCAGCAGCCCTACGGGGGACGAGCAGTACTTC	CASSPTGDEQYF
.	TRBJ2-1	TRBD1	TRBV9	TGTGCCAGCAGCCGGGACAGGGGGCGGAATGAGCAGTTCTTC	CASSRDRGRNEQFF
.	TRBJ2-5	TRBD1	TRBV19	TGTGCCAGTAGTAACCCCGGGACAGGCCCCTCAGGGGAGACCCAGTACTTC	CASSNPGTGPSGETQYF
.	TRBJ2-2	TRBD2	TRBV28	TGTGCCAGCATCAGACTAGCGGGTGGAACCGGGGAGCTGTTTTTT	CASIRLAGGTGELFF
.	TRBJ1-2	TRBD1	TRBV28	TGTGCCAGCAGGTATCCCACCGGGACAGGCGGCTACACCTTC	CASRYPTGTGGYTF
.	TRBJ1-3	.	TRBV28	TGTGCCAGCCTAAAGGGGCCCCAACGATTGGACACCATATATTTT	CASLKGPQRLDTIYF
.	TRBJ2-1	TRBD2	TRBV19	TGTGCCAGTAGTAAGGGCGGGGGGGCCCTAAAGGAGCAGTTCTTC	CASSKGGGALKEQFF
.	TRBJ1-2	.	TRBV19	TGTGCCAGTAGTACACAGGGATATGGCTACACCTTC	CASSTQGYGYTF
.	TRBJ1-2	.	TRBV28	TGTGCCAGCAGTTTACTCGTAGGAGGGAGCCTTAACTATGGCTACACCTTC	CASSLLVGGSLNYGYTF
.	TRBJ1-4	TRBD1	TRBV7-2	TGTGCCAGCAGCCAAACCGGGACAGCCTTTGCAACTAATGAAAAACTGTTTTTT	CASSQTGTAFATNEKLFF
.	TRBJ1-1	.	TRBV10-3	TGTGCCATCAGAGACAGTTCCGCTGAAGCTTTCTTT	CAIRDSSAEAFF
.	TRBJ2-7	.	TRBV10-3	TGTGCCATCAGTGAACAGGGCTACGAGCAGTACTTC	CAISEQGYEQYF
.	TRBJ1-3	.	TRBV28	TGTGCCAGCAGTTCTGGGGGCGTCCTCTCTGGAAACACCATATATTTT	CASSSGGVLSGNTIYF
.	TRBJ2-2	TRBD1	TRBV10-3	TGTGCCATCAGTTCCTCGACAGGGGGGAACACCGGGGAGCTGTTTTTT	CAISSSTGGNTGELFF